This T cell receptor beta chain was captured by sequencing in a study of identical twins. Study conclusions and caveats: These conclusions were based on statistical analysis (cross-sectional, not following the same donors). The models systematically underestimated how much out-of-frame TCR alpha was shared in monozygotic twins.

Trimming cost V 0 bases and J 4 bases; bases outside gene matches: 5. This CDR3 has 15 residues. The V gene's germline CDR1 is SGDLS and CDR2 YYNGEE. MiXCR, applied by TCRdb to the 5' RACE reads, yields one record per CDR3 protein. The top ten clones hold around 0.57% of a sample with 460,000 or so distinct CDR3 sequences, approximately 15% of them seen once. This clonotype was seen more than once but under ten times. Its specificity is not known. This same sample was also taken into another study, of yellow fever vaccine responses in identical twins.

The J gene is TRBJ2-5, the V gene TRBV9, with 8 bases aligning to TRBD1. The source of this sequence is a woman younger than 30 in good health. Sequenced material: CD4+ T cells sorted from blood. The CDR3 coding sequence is TGTGCCAGCAGCGTAGGGCAGGGGGCCCGAGAGACCCAGTACTTC. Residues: CASSVGQGARETQYF.